These 17 T cell receptor beta chains share one sample of origin, sequenced in a study of response to subunit inactivated influenza vaccine. TCRdb itself ran the RT-PCR reads through MiXCR, one entry per CDR3 protein. Here the sample spans 200,000 to 300,000 distinct CDR3 sequences, over 9% being singletons. Sequenced here: non-naive T cells sorted from PBMCs, sampled 14 to 15 days before vaccination. These receptors originate from a man in his fifties who received an inactivated influenza vaccine.

In this sample, this clonotype turned up many times. The chain joins TRBV5-1 to TRBJ2-1; 13 bases line up with TRBD2. The CDR3 consists of 15 residues. Per germline, CDR1 SGHRS and CDR2 YFSETQ. The J segment lost 5 bases and the V segment lost 4 bases, leaving 3 bases of the junction unmatched. CDR3 bases: TGCGCCAGCAGCCGGGGACTAGCGGGGAACAATGAGCAGTTCTTC. Amino acids: CASSRGLAGNNEQFF.

V gene TRBV7-2 combines with J gene TRBJ2-2; D perhaps matches TRBD1 (6 bases). CDR3 length equals 16 residues. V shed 2 bases and J shed 1 base, with 11 bases lying between them. Germline V gene lookup returns CDR1 SGHTA and CDR2 FQGNSA. This CDR3 reads CASSLFYRENTGELFF. Here the CDR3 DNA reads TGTGCCAGCAGCTTATTTTACAGGGAGAACACCGGGGAGCTGTTTTTT.

This clonotype has only a few counts. The junction differs from germline at one of its ends, possibly a read error. CDR3 nucleotide sequence: TGTGCCAGCAGTCCCCGGGGACCCATCGCGGTCTTC. This sequence encodes CASSPRGPIAVF. The genes are TRBV12-3 or TRBV12-4 and TRBJ2-1; tentatively, D is TRBD1 or TRBD2 (5 bases each). The CDR3 covers 12 residues.

This clonotype came up a few times. The gene calls are TRBV7-2 and TRBJ1-2, with a weak D call TRBD1 (5 bases). Trimming removed 4 bases at V and 1 base at J, with 10 bases between. The CDR3 runs 14 residues. Germline CDR1 SGHTA, CDR2 FQGNSA. CDR3: CASSSTGNNYGYTF. CDR3 nucleotide sequence: TGTGCCAGCAGCTCCACAGGAAATAACTATGGCTACACCTTC.

This clonotype was detected ten times or more. The CDR3 region has the DNA TGCGCCAGCAGCCCCAGGGATGGTGGGGGCACTGAAGCTTTCTTT. Its translation is CASSPRDGGGTEAFF. The V gene is TRBV5-1, the J gene TRBJ1-1; D possibly corresponds to TRBD1 (5 bases). The germline gives CDR1 SGHRS, CDR2 YFSETQ. V lost 4 bases to trimming and J lost 4 bases, with 17 bases between them. This CDR3 is 15 amino acids long.

This clonotype was seen more than once but under ten times. The chain combines TRBV20-1 with TRBJ2-7; 8 bases fit TRBD2. Per germline, CDR1 DFQATT and CDR2 SNEGSKA (reference sequence). After removal of 6 bases from V and 6 bases from J, the junction contained 10 bases not matched to a gene. The CDR3 runs to 13 residues. The CDR3 DNA reads TGCAGTGCGGGCAGCGGGAGTATACCCGAGCAGTACTTC. Translating gives CSAGSGSIPEQYF.

This clonotype came up many times. The chain employs TRBV20-1 and TRBJ1-5, with D possibly matching TRBD1 (5 bases). CDR1 and CDR2 from the germline V gene are DFQATT and SNEGSKA (reference sequence). The CDR3 length is 14 residues. The germline V and J ends were trimmed by 6 bases and 0 bases, with 12 bases remaining between them. The CDR3 DNA reads TGCAGTGCGTACTGGGGGGTTAGCAATCAGCCCCAGCATTTT. Its translation is CSAYWGVSNQPQHF.

The chain joins TRBV11-2 to TRBJ1-2; no definite D call. The CDR3 contains 15 residues. Germline V gene data show CDR1 as SGHAT and CDR2 as FQNNGV. Trimming pared 1 base from V and 0 bases from J, leaving 9 bases between. CDR3 amino acids: CASSLGQSANYGYTF. The CDR3 nucleotides read TGTGCCAGCAGCTTAGGGCAGTCAGCTAACTATGGCTACACCTTC. Filled out from reference TRBV11-2 and TRBJ1-2, the complete variable domain reads EAGVAQSPRYKIIEKRQSVAFWCNPISGHATLYWYQQILGQGPKLLIQFQNNGVVDDSQLPKDRFSAERLKGVDSTLKIQPAKLEDSAVYLCASSLGQSANYGYTFGSGTRLTVV.

This clonotype turned up a few times. V usage is TRBV7-2 and J usage is TRBJ1-6; D is uncertain. CDR1 and CDR2 from the germline V gene are SGHTA and FQGNSA. The CDR3 runs 13 residues. Trimming pared 5 bases from V and 8 bases from J, leaving 10 bases between. The CDR3 sequence: CASSPREYSPLHF. As DNA, the CDR3 is TGTGCCAGCAGCCCCCGAGAGTATTCACCCCTCCACTTT.

This clonotype was picked up many times. The rearrangement links TRBV11-1 to TRBJ2-6; TRBD1 matches 9 bases. Germline V lookup: CDR1 SGHAT, CDR2 FQDESV (reference sequence). The V segment lost 2 bases and the J segment 2 bases; nucleotides outside the gene matches: 7. The CDR3 runs 18 residues. The CDR3 sequence: CASSLNRDRAPGANVLTF. The CDR3 DNA reads TGTGCCAGCAGCTTAAATCGGGACAGGGCTCCTGGGGCCAACGTCCTGACTTTC.

V is TRBV5-1 and J is TRBJ1-1; maybe TRBD1 (5 bases). The germline V gene encodes CDR1 SGHRS and CDR2 YFSETQ. The V end was cut by 7 bases, the J end by 4 bases, with 17 bases between. The length of the CDR3 is 14 residues. The CDR3 DNA sequence: TGCGCCAGCCGGGACGGGTTTGGGAGCACTGAAGCTTTCTTT. Translation: CASRDGFGSTEAFF.

This clonotype appeared many times. The chain employs TRBV4-1 and TRBJ2-1; D possibly corresponds to TRBD1 (8 bases). In germline, CDR1 is MGHRA, CDR2 YSYEKL. CDR3 length: 18 amino acids. V was trimmed by 0 bases and J by 2 bases, leaving 17 bases between them. The CDR3 loop is CASSQDHRGGVAYNEQFF. DNA for the CDR3: TGCGCCAGCAGCCAAGATCACAGGGGGGGAGTCGCCTACAATGAGCAGTTCTTC.

This sequence joins TRBV7-9 and TRBJ2-5, with TRBD2 matching over 7 bases. The CDR3 runs 14 residues. The V and J ends lost 5 bases and 1 base, in that order; junction bases with no gene match: 4. Germline V gives CDR1 SEHNR, CDR2 FQNEAQ (reference sequence). The CDR3 DNA follows: TGTGCCAGCAGCCGTCGGGGGGTCCAAGAGACCCAGTACTTC. Protein product: CASSRRGVQETQYF.

There are many counts of this clonotype. V is TRBV20-1 and J is TRBJ2-7, with 10 bases fitting TRBD2. Germline V gene sequence: CDR1 DFQATT, CDR2 SNEGSKA (reference sequence). After removal of 5 bases from V and 3 bases from J, the junction contained 4 bases not matched to a gene. This CDR3 contains 13 residues. The CDR3 sequence: CSAVWTSGYEQYF. In nucleotides, the CDR3 is TGCAGTGCTGTTTGGACTAGCGGCTACGAGCAGTACTTC.

This clonotype showed up just a few times. The V call is TRBV7-8, the J call TRBJ2-1; D call uncertain. The length of the CDR3 is 14 residues. CDR1 is SGHVS and CDR2 is FQNEAQ in the germline V gene. Trimming pared 9 bases from V and 5 bases from J, leaving 17 bases between. The chain's CDR3 is CASQLFGINNEQFF. The DNA of the CDR3 is TGTGCCAGTCAACTCTTCGGAATAAACAATGAGCAGTTCTTC.

This clonotype was counted between two and nine times. The CDR3 reads CASRITRNTEAFF. The CDR3, as DNA: TGTGCCAGCCGAATTACCCGGAACACTGAAGCTTTCTTT. The V gene is TRBV27, the J gene TRBJ1-1; D gene unclear. The CDR3 sequence is 13 residues long. Germline V CDR1 and CDR2: MNHEY, SMNVEV (reference sequence). V lost 8 bases to trimming and J lost 1 base, with 11 bases between them.

The rearrangement links TRBV11-3 to TRBJ2-3, with 7 bases lining up with TRBD1. After removal of 4 bases from V and 0 bases from J, the junction contained 7 bases not matched to a gene. Germline V gene sequence: CDR1 SGHNT, CDR2 YENEEA. This CDR3 spans 16 amino acids. CDR3 nucleotide sequence: TGTGCCAGCAGCTCCGGTGGCAGGGGGAGCACAGATACGCAGTATTTT. The encoded protein is CASSSGGRGSTDTQYF.